This T cell receptor (beta chain) was profiled in a study of blood T cells in healthy people across ages. The sample holds a few counts of this clonotype. From germline, CDR1 is MGHRA and CDR2 YSYEKL. The CDR3 length is 16 residues. Trimming stripped 0 bases from V and 4 bases from J, with 13 bases between. Then a second PCR, running about 6 to 12 cycles, was carried out with a sample-barcoded 5' primer and a J-beta primer mix. Every cDNA molecule bore a tag from a template-switch adaptor containing 12 random nucleotides. One entry per CDR3 protein results from TCRdb running MiXCR on the 5' RACE reads. The repertoire includes 730,000 or so distinct CDR3 sequences, 40% to 45% of them detected once, and about 32% sits in the top ten.

This TCR was sampled from an elderly man in good health. V usage is TRBV4-1 and J usage is TRBJ2-4; D remains ambiguous. The sample taken for sequencing was blood. CDR3 DNA sequence: TGCGCCAGCAGCCAAGATATTGGGCTAGGTAAAAACATTCAGTACTTC. Protein product: CASSQDIGLGKNIQYF.